This passage covers 5 T cell receptor beta chains from one sample sequenced in a study of OX40 agonist ivuxolimab in advanced cancers. Clones were sequenced by immunoSEQ multiplex PCR, and TCRdb holds only the in-frame ones, with some missing. The table shows under 95,000 clones, with more than 80% occurring only once. The sample in question was CD4+ or CD8+ T cells sorted from blood, obtained in a trial of the OX40 agonist ivuxolimab. The receptors here all came from an adult with an advanced solid tumor such as melanoma, head and neck, liver or kidney cancer.

V usage is TRBV2 and J usage is TRBJ1-1; D is undetermined. Germline CDR1 SNHLY, CDR2 FYNNEI. Trimming cost V 4 bases and J 10 bases, with 13 bases left between them. The CDR3 has 12 amino acids. The CDR3 region is CASSGVAERAFF. CDR3 coding DNA: TGTGCCAGCAGTGGGGTTGCCGAACGAGCTTTCTTT.

This chain connects TRBV11-2 to TRBJ2-7; D is unresolved. CDR3 length: 11 amino acids. The V end lost 6 bases, the J end lost 4 bases, and 7 bases lay between the germline ends. In germline, CDR1 is SGHAT, CDR2 FQNNGV. CDR3 sequence: CASRIGYEQYF. In DNA, the CDR3 is TGTGCCAGCAGAATAGGGTACGAGCAGTACTTC.

The gene calls are TRBV6-5 and TRBJ1-1, with D hard to call. This CDR3 is 11 amino acids long. Trimming shortened V by 7 bases and J by 8 bases, and 11 bases separated the two germline ends. Germline CDR1 is MNHEY and CDR2 is SVGAGI. CDR3 sequence (DNA): TGTGCCAGCACCAAAAAGGGAGAAGCTTTCTTT. Amino acids: CASTKKGEAFF.

This chain uses TRBV7-9 with TRBJ2-5; weak D call: TRBD2 (6 bases). V was clipped by 6 bases and J by 0 bases, with 17 bases between them. CDR3 length: 16 residues. Germline V CDR1 and CDR2: SEHNR, FQNEAQ (reference sequence). The CDR3 here is CASSPTRPGDQETQYF. Here the CDR3 DNA reads TGTGCCAGCAGTCCTACCCGACCGGGAGACCAAGAGACCCAGTACTTC.

V is TRBV7-3 and J is TRBJ2-2, with D maybe TRBD1 (5 bases). Germline V gene lookup returns CDR1 SGHTA and CDR2 FQGTGA. CDR3 length: 15 amino acids. Trimming removed 4 bases at V and 4 bases at J, with 13 bases between. CDR3: CASSSRQGGTGELFF. DNA of the CDR3: TGTGCCAGCAGCTCCAGGCAGGGTGGCACCGGGGAGCTGTTTTTT.